This T cell receptor (beta chain) was sequenced for a study of blood T cell repertoires in COVID-19. Study at large: The United States, Italy and Spain were the sources of the acute and convalescent COVID-19 samples. Nucleic acid was either cDNA or gDNA, and it came from T cells, B-cell-depleted T cells, or PBMCs.

Original data processing: Reference gene primer amplification yielded estimated nucleated cell counts. This table comes from immunoSEQ multiplex PCR, and its TCRdb copy is limited to in-frame clones, with some not included. V, J and clone size derive from that table, while D and trimming were established from the DNA sequence. The sample holds about 130,000 clones, 85% seen once. Germline assignment: CDR1 LNHDA and CDR2 SQIVND (reference sequence). Losses at the gene ends were 7 bases for V and 7 bases for J; bases not matched to a gene: 8. This CDR3 has 13 amino acids. The sample taken for sequencing was peripheral blood. The chain uses TRBV19 and TRBJ2-5, with 8 bases identical to TRBD1. The clonotype originates from an elderly woman with acute or convalescent COVID-19. As DNA, the CDR3 is TGTGCCAGTAACGACAGGGGTGGGGCGACCCAGTACTTC. This sequence encodes CASNDRGGATQYF.